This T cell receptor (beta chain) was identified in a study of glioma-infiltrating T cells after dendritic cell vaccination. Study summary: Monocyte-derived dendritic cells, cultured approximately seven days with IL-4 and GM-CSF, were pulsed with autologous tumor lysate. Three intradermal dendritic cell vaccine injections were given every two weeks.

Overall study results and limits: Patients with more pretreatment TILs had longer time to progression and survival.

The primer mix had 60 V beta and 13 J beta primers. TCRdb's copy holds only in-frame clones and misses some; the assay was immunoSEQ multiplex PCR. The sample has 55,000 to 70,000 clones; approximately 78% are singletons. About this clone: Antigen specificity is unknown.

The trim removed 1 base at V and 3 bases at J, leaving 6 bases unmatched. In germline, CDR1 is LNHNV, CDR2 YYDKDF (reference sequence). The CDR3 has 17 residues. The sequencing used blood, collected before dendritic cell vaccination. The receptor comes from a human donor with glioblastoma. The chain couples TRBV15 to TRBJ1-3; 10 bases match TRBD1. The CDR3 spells CATSRAVGDRGGNTIYF. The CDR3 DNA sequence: TGTGCCACCAGCAGAGCGGTAGGGGACAGGGGTGGAAACACCATATATTTT. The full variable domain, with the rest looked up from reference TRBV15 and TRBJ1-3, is DAMVIQNPRYQVTQFGKPVTLSCSQTLNHNVMYWYQQKSSQAPKLLFHYYDKDFNNEADTPDNFQSRRPNTSFCFLDIRSPGLGDTAMYLCATSRAVGDRGGNTIYFGEGSWLTVV.